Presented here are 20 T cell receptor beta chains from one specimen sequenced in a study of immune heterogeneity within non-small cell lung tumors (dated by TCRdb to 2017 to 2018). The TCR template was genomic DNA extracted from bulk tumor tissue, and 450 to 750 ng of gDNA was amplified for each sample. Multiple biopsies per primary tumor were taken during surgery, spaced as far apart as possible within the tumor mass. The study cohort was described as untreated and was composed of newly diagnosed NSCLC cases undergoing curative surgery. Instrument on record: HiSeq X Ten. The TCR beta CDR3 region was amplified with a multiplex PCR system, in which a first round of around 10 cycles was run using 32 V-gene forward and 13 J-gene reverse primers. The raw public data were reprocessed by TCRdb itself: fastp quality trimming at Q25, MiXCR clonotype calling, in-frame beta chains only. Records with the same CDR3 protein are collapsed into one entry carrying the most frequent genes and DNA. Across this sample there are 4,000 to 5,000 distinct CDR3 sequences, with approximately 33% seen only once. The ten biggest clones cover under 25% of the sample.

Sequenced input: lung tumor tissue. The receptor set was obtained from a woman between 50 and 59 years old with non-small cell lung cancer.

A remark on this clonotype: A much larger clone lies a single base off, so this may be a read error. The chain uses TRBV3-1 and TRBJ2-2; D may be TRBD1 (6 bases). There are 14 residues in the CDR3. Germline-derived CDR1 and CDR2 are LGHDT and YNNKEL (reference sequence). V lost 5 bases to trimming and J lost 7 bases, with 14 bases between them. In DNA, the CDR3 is TGTGCCAGCAGCTGGGGGCCGTATGGCGGGGAGCTGTTTTTT. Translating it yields CASSWGPYGGELFF. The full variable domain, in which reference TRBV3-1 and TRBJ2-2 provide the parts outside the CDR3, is DTAVSQTPKYLVTQMGNDKSIKCEQNLGHDTMYWYKQDSKKFLKIMFSYNNKELIINETVPNRFSPKSPDKAHLNLHINSLELGDSAVYFCASSWGPYGGELFFGEGSRLTVL.

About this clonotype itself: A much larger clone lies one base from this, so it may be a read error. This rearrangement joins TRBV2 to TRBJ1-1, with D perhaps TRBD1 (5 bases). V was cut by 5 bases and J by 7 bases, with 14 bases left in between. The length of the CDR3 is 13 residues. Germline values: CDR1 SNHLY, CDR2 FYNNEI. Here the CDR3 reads CASSNDEDNEAFF. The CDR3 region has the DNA TGTGCCAGCAGTAACGACGAGGACAATGAAGCTTTCTTT.

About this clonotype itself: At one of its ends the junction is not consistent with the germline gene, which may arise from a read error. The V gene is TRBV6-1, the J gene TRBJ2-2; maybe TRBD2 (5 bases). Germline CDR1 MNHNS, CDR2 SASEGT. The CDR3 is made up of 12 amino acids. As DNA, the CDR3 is TGTGCCAGCAGGGAAAGAGCCGGGGAGCTTTTTTTT. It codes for CASRERAGELFF.

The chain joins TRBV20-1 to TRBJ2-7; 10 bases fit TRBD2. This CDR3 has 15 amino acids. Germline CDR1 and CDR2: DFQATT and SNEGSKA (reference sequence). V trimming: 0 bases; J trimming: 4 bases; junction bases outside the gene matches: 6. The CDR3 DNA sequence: TGCAGTGCTAGAGATGGGGCTAGCGGGAGTTACGAGCAGTACTTC. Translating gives CSARDGASGSYEQYF.

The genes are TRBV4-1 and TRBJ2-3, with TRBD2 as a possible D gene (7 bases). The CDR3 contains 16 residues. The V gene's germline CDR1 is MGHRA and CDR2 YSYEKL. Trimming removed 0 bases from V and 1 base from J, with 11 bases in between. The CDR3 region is CASSQERGAGTDTQYF. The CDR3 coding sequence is TGCGCCAGCAGCCAAGAACGGGGGGCGGGCACAGATACGCAGTATTTT.

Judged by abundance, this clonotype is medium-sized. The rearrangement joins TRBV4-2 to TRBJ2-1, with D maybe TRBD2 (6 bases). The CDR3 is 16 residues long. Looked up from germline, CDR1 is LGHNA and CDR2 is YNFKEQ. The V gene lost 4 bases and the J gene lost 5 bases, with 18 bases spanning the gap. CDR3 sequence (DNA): TGTGCCAGCAGCCCTGGTATTAGCGGCCACCACAATGAGCAGTTCTTC. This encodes CASSPGISGHHNEQFF.

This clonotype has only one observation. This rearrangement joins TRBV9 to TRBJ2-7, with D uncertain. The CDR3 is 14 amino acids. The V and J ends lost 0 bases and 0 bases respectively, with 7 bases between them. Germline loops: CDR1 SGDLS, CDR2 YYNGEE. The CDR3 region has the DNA TGTGCCAGCAGCGTAGGCCTAGGCTCCTACGAGCAGTACTTC. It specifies CASSVGLGSYEQYF.

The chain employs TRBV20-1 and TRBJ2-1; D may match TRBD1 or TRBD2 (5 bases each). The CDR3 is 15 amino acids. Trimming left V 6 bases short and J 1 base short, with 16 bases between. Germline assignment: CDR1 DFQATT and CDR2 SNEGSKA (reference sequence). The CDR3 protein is CSAPERGGSYNEQFF. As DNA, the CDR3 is TGCAGTGCCCCAGAGAGGGGTGGGTCCTACAATGAGCAGTTCTTC.

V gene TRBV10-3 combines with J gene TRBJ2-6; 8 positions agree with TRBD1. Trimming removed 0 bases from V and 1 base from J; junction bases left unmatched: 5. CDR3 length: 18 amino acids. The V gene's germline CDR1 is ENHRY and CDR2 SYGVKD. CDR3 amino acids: CAISESRGRGSGANVLTF. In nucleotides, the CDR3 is TGTGCCATCAGTGAGTCCAGGGGGCGAGGGTCTGGGGCCAACGTCCTGACTTTC.

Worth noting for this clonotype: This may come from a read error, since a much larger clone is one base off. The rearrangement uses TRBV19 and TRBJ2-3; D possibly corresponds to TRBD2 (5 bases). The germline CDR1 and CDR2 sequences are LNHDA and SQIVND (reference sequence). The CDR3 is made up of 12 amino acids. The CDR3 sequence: CVTLGSAGTQYF. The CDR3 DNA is TGTGTCACCCTAGGATCCGCGGGTACGCAGTATTTT.

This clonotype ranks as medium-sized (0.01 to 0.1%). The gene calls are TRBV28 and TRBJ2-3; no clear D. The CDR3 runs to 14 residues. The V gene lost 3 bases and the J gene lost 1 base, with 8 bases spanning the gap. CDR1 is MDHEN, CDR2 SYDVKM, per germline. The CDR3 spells CASSFLSGTDTQYF. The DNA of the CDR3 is TGTGCCAGCAGTTTCTTAAGCGGCACAGATACGCAGTATTTT.

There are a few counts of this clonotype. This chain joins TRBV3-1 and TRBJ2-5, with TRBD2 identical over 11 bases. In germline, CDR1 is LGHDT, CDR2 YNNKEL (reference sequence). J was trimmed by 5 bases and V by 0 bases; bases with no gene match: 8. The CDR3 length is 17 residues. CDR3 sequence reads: CASSQDQLAGVGETQYF. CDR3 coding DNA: TGTGCCAGCAGCCAAGATCAACTAGCGGGAGTAGGGGAGACCCAGTACTTC.

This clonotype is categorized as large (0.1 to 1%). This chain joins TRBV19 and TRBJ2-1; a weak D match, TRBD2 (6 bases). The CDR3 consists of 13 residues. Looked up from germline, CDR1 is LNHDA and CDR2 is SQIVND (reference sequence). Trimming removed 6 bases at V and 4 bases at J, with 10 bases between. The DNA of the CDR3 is TGTGCCAGTAGCGGGGGACCGTACAATGAGCAGTTCTTC. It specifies CASSGGPYNEQFF.

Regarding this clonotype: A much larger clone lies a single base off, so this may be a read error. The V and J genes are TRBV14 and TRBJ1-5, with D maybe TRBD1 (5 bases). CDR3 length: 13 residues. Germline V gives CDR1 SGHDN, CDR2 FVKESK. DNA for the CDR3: TGTGCCAGGAGCCAGGGATTCGGTCAGCCCCAGCATTTT. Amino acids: CARSQGFGQPQHF.

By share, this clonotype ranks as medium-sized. CDR3 amino acids: CASSAGNQPQHF. The CDR3 DNA sequence: TGTGCCAGTAGCGCAGGGAATCAGCCCCAGCATTTT. V and J are TRBV19 and TRBJ1-5; maybe TRBD1 (5 bases). Trimming took 6 bases from V and 4 from J, leaving 7 bases between them. CDR3 length: 12 residues. Per the germline V gene, CDR1 is LNHDA and CDR2 is SQIVND (reference sequence).

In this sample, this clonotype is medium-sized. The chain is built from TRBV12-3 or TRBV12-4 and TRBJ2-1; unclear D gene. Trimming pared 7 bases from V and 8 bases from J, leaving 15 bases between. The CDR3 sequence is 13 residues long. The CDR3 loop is CASNTHGWHEQFF. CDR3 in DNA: TGTGCCAGCAATACCCACGGATGGCATGAGCAGTTCTTC.

CDR3 amino acids: CASSLLDRAGRPLHF. CDR3 coding DNA: TGTGCCAGCAGCCTACTGGACAGGGCCGGCCGTCCCCTCCACTTT. The V and J genes are TRBV28 and TRBJ1-6; TRBD1 matches at 8 bases. The CDR3 extends over 15 amino acids. The junction had 14 bases not matched to a gene; V was cut back by 6 bases and J by 13 bases. Germline loops: CDR1 MDHEN, CDR2 SYDVKM. The full variable domain, with the rest looked up from reference TRBV28 and TRBJ1-6, is DVKVTQSSRYLVKRTGEKVFLECVQDMDHENMFWYRQDPGLGLRLIYFSYDVKMKEKGDIPEGYSVSREKKERFSLILESASTNQTSMYLCASSLLDRAGRPLHFGNGTRLTVT.

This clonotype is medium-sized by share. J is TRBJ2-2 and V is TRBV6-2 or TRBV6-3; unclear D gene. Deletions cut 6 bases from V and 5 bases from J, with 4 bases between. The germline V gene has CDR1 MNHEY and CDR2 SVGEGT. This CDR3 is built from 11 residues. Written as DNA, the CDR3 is TGTGCCAGCAGCCGGACCGGGGAGCTGTTTTTT. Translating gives CASSRTGELFF.

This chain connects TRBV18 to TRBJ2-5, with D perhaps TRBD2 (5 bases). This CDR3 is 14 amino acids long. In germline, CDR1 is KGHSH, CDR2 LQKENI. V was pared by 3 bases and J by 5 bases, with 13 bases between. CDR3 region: CASSPTLGGETQYF. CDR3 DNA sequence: TGTGCCAGCTCACCGACTTTGGGCGGGGAGACCCAGTACTTC.

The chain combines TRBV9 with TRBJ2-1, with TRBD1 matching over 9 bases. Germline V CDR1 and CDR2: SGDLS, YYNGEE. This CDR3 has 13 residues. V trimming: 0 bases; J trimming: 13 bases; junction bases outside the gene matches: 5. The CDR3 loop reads CASSVDQDRGQFF. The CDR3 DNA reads TGTGCCAGCAGCGTAGATCAGGACAGGGGACAGTTCTTC.